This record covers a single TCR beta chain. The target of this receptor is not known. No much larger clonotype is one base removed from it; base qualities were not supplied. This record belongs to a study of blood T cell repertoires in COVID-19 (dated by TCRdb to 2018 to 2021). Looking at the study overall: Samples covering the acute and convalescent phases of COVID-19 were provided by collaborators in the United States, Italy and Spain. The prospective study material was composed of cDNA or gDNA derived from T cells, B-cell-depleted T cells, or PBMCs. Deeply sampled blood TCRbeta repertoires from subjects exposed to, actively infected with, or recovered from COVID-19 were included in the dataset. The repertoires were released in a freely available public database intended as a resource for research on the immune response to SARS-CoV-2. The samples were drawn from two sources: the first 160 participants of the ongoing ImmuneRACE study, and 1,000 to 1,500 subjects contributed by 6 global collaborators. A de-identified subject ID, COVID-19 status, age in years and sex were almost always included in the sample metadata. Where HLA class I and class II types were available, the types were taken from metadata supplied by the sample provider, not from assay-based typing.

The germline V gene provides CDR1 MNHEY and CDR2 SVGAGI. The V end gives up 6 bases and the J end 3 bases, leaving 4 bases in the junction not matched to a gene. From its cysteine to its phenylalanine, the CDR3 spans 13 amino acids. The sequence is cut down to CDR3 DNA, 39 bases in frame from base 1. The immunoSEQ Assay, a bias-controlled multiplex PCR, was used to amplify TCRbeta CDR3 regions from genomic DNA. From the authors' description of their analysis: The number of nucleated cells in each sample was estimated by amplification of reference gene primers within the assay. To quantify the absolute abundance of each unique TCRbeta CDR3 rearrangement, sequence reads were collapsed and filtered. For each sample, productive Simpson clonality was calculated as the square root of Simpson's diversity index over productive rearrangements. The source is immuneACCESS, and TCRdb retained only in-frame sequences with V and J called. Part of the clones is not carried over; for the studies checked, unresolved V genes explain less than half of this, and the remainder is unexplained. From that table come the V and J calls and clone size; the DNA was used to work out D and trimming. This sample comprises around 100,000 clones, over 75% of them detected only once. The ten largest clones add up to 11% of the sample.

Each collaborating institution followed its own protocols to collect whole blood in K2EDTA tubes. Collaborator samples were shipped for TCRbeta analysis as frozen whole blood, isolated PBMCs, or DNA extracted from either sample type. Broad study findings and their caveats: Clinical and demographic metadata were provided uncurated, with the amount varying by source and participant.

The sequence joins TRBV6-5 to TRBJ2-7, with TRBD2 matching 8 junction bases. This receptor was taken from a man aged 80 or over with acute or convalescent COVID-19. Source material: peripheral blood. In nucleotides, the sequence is TGTGCCAGCAGGATAGCGGGGTACTACGAGCAGTACTTC. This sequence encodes CASRIAGYYEQYF.